Below are 5 T cell receptor beta chains sequenced from a single sample in a study of T cell responses to AZD1222 COVID-19 vaccine. Data came from immunoSEQ multiplex PCR; TCRdb stores just in-frame clones and leaves some out. The data contain some 280,000 clones, almost 95% of them singletons. Sample: peripheral blood, taken 28 days after the second AZD1222 dose. The receptor set was obtained from an adult who received the AZD1222 COVID-19 vaccine.

The chain employs TRBV5-1 and TRBJ1-4, with a weak D call TRBD1 (5 bases). V lost 0 bases to trimming and J lost 6 bases, with 12 bases between them. The germline CDR1 and CDR2 sequences are SGHRS and YFSETQ. The CDR3 has 15 residues. CDR3 DNA sequence: TGCGCCAGCAGCTTGGGGGGCAGGGAGGATGAAAAACTGTTTTTT. Its protein product is CASSLGGREDEKLFF.

The rearrangement links TRBV18 to TRBJ1-2, with a tentative D call TRBD1 (6 bases). Germline V gives CDR1 KGHSH, CDR2 LQKENI. The CDR3 extends over 15 amino acids. The germline V and J ends were trimmed by 2 bases and 2 bases, with 12 bases remaining between them. CDR3 amino acids: CASSPRTAPNYGYTF. The CDR3 DNA sequence: TGTGCCAGCTCACCAAGGACAGCTCCAAACTATGGCTACACCTTC. Full variable domain (outside the CDR3, taken from reference TRBV18 and TRBJ1-2): NAGVMQNPRHLVRRRGQEARLRCSPMKGHSHVYWYRQLPEEGLKFMVYLQKENIIDESGMPKERFSAEFPKEGPSILRIQQVVRGDSAAYFCASSPRTAPNYGYTFGSGTRLTVV.

The chain is built from TRBV29-1 and TRBJ2-3, with D possibly matching TRBD2 (6 bases). Trimming pared 6 bases from V and 6 bases from J, leaving 19 bases between. CDR3 size: 14 residues. CDR1 SQVTM and CDR2 ANQGSEA come from the germline V gene. Here the CDR3 reads CSVSNGGSRDTQYF. The CDR3 DNA reads as TGCAGCGTGTCGAATGGGGGGAGCAGGGATACGCAGTATTTT.

The chain links TRBV5-5 to TRBJ1-4; a weak D match, TRBD1 (5 bases). Germline CDR1 and CDR2: SGHKS and YYEKEE (reference sequence). The CDR3 sequence is 15 residues long. The V gene lost 3 bases and the J gene lost 0 bases, with 9 bases spanning the gap. This CDR3 is CASSWGYATNEKLFF. In nucleotides, the CDR3 is TGTGCCAGCAGCTGGGGGTATGCAACTAATGAAAAACTGTTTTTT.

The chain joins TRBV10-3 to TRBJ2-1; possibly TRBD2 for D (5 bases). The CDR3 loop spans 11 amino acids. With 11 bases removed from V and 6 bases from J, the gap between germline ends came to 11 bases. From germline, CDR1 is ENHRY and CDR2 SYGVKD. CDR3 in amino acids: CAGGLPNEQFF. In DNA, the CDR3 is TGTGCCGGCGGGTTACCCAATGAGCAGTTCTTC.